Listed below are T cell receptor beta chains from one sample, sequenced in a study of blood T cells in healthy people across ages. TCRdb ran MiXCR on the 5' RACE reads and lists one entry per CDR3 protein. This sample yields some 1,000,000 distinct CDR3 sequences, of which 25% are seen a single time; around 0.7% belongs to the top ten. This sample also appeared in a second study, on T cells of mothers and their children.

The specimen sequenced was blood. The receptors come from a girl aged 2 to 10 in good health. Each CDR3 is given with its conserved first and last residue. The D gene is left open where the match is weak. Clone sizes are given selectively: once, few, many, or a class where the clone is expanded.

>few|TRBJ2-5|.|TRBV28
TGTGCCAGCAGTTCAAATCCGGGGCTGCAGTACTTC
CASSSNPGLQYF
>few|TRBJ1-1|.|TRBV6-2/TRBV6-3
TGTGCCAGCAGTTACGGGACGACTGCGAACACTGAAGCTTTCTTT
CASSYGTTANTEAFF
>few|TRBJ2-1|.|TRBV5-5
TGTGCCAGCGACCGAGGGGGCTCCTACAATGAGCAGTTCTTC
CASDRGGSYNEQFF
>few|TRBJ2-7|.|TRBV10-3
TGTGCCATCAGTGAATACGGCCCAGGGCCCAGCTCCTACGAGCAGTACTTC
CAISEYGPGPSSYEQYF
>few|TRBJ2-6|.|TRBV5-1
TGCGCCAGCAGCTGGAGGCCTACCTCATCTGGGGCCAACGTCCTGACTTTC
CASSWRPTSSGANVLTF
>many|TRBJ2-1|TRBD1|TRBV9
TGTGCCAGCAGCGTAGGTGACAGGGGCGGTGAGCAGTTCTTC
CASSVGDRGGEQFF
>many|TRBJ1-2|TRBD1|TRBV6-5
TGTGCCAGCAGGAAAGGGGGCTTCTATGGCTACACCTTC
CASRKGGFYGYTF
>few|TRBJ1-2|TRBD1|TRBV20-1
TGCAGTGCTAGTACAGGGGGCTTCTTGGTGGGAAATGGCTACACCTTC
CSASTGGFLVGNGYTF
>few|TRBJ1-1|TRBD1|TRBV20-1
TGCAGTGCTTCGGACAGGGAGAACACTGAAGCTTTCTTT
CSASDRENTEAFF
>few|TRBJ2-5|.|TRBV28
TGTGCCAGCAGTCCTGGACAGTACTCCCAAGAGACCCAGTACTTC
CASSPGQYSQETQYF
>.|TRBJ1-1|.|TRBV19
TGTGCCAGTAGTATCTTTATGGCTGGCTGGACTGAAGCTTTCTTT
CASSIFMAGWTEAFF
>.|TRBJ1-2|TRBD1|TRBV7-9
TGTGCCAGCAGCTGGGGACAGGGGGGATTGTATGGCTACACCTTC
CASSWGQGGLYGYTF
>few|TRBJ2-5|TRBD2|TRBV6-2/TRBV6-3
TGTGCCAGCAGTTACTCCTATTACGGGAGGGGACCGCAAGAGACCCAGTACTTC
CASSYSYYGRGPQETQYF
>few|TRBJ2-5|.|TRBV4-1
TGCGTTCGAAAAGAGACCCAGTACTTC
CVRKETQYF
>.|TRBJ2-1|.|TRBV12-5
TGTGCTAGTGGTCGGGGGACCGAGTCCTACAATGAGCAGTTCTTC
CASGRGTESYNEQFF
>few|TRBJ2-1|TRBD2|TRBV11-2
TGTGCCAGCAGCTATTCAGAAGAGCGGGGGGACAATGAGCAGTTCTTC
CASSYSEERGDNEQFF
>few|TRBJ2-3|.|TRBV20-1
TGCAGTGCTAGTAAAGCGGACACTAGCACAGATACGCAGTATTTT
CSASKADTSTDTQYF
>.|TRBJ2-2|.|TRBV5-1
TGCGCCAGCAGCTTGAGCCCGTTCAGCGGGGAGCTGTTTTTT
CASSLSPFSGELFF
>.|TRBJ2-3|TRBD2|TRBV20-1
TGCAGTGCTAGGGAAACAGGGACTAGCGGCCTACAAGATACGCAGTATTTT
CSARETGTSGLQDTQYF
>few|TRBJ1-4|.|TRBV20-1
TGCAGTGCTAGAGATACGTCGCCGGCCGGGATTAATGAAAAACTGTTTTTT
CSARDTSPAGINEKLFF
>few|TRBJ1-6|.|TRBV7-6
TGTGCCAGCAGCTTATTTGCTGGGGGCGGGGGTTCACCCCTCCACTTT
CASSLFAGGGGSPLHF
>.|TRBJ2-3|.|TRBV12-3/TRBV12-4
TGTGCCAGCAGTTTAGGTGGCAGGTATTCAGATACGCAGTATTTT
CASSLGGRYSDTQYF
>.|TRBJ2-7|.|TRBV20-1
TGCAGTGCTAGCGACCTAGCAATCGAGCAGTACTTC
CSASDLAIEQYF
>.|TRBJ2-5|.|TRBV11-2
TGTGCCAGGATACGGGACTGCCGGGAGACCCAGTACTTC
CARIRDCRETQYF
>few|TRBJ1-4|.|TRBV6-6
TGTGCCAGCAGAACAGACGACAGTCCAACTAATGAAAAACTGTTTTTT
CASRTDDSPTNEKLFF
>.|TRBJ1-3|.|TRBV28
TGTGCCAGCAGTTTATTGGCCAACTCTGGAAACACCATATATTTT
CASSLLANSGNTIYF
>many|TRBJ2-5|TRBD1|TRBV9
TGTGCCAGCAGCCCACCGGGACAGGAGGACGAGACCCAGTACTTC
CASSPPGQEDETQYF
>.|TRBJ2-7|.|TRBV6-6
TGTGCCAGCGGGAGGCCAGGTACCTACGAGCAGTACTTC
CASGRPGTYEQYF
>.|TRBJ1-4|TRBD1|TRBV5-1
TGCGCCAGCAGCTTAATGGGGACAGGGGGAAATGAAAAACTGTTTTTT
CASSLMGTGGNEKLFF
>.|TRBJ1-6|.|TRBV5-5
TGTGCCAGCAGCTGGAGCAGGAGCGGTTCACCCCTCCACTTT
CASSWSRSGSPLHF
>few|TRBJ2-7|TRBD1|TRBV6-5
TGTGCCAGCAGTTCCTCATACGAGACAGGGATGGGCGAGCAGTACTTC
CASSSSYETGMGEQYF
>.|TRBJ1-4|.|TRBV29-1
TGCAGCGTTGACGGAGAGAATGAAAAACTGTTTTTT
CSVDGENEKLFF
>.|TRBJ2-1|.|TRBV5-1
TGCGCCAGCAGCTCTTCTCCGTCCGAGTCAAATGAGCAGTTCTTC
CASSSSPSESNEQFF
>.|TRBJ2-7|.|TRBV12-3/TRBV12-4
TGTGCCAGCAGCTTAGACAGGACCTTATACGAGCAGTACTTC
CASSLDRTLYEQYF
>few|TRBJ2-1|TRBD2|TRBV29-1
TGCAGCATACGGAGCGGGGTTAATGAGCAGTTCTTC
CSIRSGVNEQFF
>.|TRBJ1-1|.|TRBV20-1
TGCAGTGCTCGCGGACCCCAGAGCACTGAAGCTTTCTTT
CSARGPQSTEAFF
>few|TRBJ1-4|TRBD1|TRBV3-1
TGTGCCACCAGGGGGCGCAATGAAAAACTGTTTTTT
CATRGRNEKLFF
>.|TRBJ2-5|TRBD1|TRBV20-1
TGCAGTGCCGGAACAGGGGGAGAGACCCAGTACTTC
CSAGTGGETQYF
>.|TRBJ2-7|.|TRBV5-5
TGTGCCAGCAGCTTGGCCCCCCCCTACGAGCAGTACTTC
CASSLAPPYEQYF
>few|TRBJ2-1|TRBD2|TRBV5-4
TGTGCCAGCAGCCCTGCTAGCGGGGGGATGGGTGAGCAGTTCTTC
CASSPASGGMGEQFF
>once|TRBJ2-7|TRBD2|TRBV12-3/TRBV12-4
TGTGCCGGCGGGGGGGATCTGAGCCAAGGGGGCTACGAGCAGTACTTC
CAGGGDLSQGGYEQYF
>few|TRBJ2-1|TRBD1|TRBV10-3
TGTGCCATCGGCGGGACAGGGGACAATGAGCAGTTCTTC
CAIGGTGDNEQFF
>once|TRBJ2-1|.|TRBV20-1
TGCAGTGCTGCAGACTTTAGTTTCGGGGGCAATGAGCAGTTCTTC
CSAADFSFGGNEQFF
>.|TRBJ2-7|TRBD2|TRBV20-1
TGCAGTGCTAGAGAGCAGCGGGGGACCTACGAGCAGTACTTC
CSAREQRGTYEQYF
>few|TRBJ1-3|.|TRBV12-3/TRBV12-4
TGTGCCACCCGTGGCTCTGGAAACACCATATATTTT
CATRGSGNTIYF
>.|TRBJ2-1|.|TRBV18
TGTGCCAGCTCACCAACACACACCCAGCAGTTCTTC
CASSPTHTQQFF
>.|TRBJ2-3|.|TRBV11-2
TGTGCCAGCAGCCCCCGACTTGGGGGCACAGATACGCAGTATTTT
CASSPRLGGTDTQYF
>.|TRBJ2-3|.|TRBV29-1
TGCAGCGTGGGCGGGAAACTGACAGATACGCAGTATTTT
CSVGGKLTDTQYF
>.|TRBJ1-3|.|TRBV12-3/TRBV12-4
TGTGCCAGCTACGGGGTTGGCGCTGGAAACACCATATATTTT
CASYGVGAGNTIYF
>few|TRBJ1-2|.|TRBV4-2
TGTGCCAGCAGCCAAGATTTTGTCTCAAACTATGGCTACACCTTC
CASSQDFVSNYGYTF
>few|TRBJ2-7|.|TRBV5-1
TGCGCCAGCAGCTCAGGGTGGGACGAGAACGAGCAGTACTTC
CASSSGWDENEQYF
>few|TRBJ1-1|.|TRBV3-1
TGTGCCAGCAGCCAGGGGCCCGGGGGGTACGCTTTCTTT
CASSQGPGGYAFF